The rows below give T cell receptor beta chains drawn from one sample of a study of cytomegalovirus exposure and HLA in healthy donors. Sequencing was performed with immunoSEQ multiplex PCR; in TCRdb, only in-frame clones are kept and a portion is missing. The sample holds more than 150,000 clones, more than 75% seen once. Material: PBMCs. The source is a girl under three years old in good health and CMV-seronegative. The CDR3 runs from the conserved cysteine through the conserved F or W. D genes are given only for firm matches. Clone size is given for some rows only: seen once, a few or many times, or a class if the clone is expanded.

TRBV7-2	TRBJ2-5	-	few	CASSLGAGSQETQYF	TGTGCCAGCAGCTTAGGGGCGGGCAGCCAAGAGACCCAGTACTTC
TRBV15	TRBJ2-3	-	-	CATSRDPGDTQYF	TGTGCCACCAGCAGAGATCCAGGGGATACGCAGTATTTT
TRBV7-3	TRBJ1-2	-	-	CASSLGPPAGGYGYTF	TGTGCCAGCAGCTTAGGGCCCCCAGCAGGAGGCTATGGCTACACCTTC
TRBV13	TRBJ1-3	-	few	CASSRGNTIYF	TGTGCCAGCTCCAGGGGAAACACCATATATTTT
TRBV2	TRBJ1-2	-	few	CASDKETAGIGNGYTF	TGTGCCAGCGATAAGGAAACGGCGGGTATAGGAAATGGCTACACCTTC
TRBV18	TRBJ2-7	-	few	CASSQAAGHSYEQYF	TGTGCCAGCTCACAGGCGGCAGGACACTCCTACGAGCAGTACTTC
TRBV28	TRBJ1-2	TRBD1	-	CATSPGQGIDGYTF	TGTGCCACCTCTCCGGGACAGGGTATAGATGGCTACACCTTC
TRBV4-3	TRBJ2-3	TRBD2	-	CASSQEGGLAGRGTDTQYF	TGCGCCAGCAGCCAAGAGGGGGGACTAGCGGGTCGAGGCACAGATACGCAGTATTTT
TRBV11-2	TRBJ1-1	-	-	CASSLGRGGNTEAFF	TGTGCCAGCAGCTTAGGAAGAGGGGGTAACACTGAAGCTTTCTTT
TRBV4-1	TRBJ2-1	-	-	CASSQGRGARQYNEQFF	TGCGCCAGCAGCCAAGGTCGGGGGGCAAGACAATACAATGAGCAGTTCTTC
TRBV23-1	TRBJ2-7	-	-	CASSRPDTPYEQYF	TGCGCCAGCAGTCGCCCGGACACCCCCTACGAGCAGTACTTC
TRBV5-8	TRBJ1-6	-	few	CASSFEASSYNSPLHF	TGTGCCAGCAGCTTTGAAGCTAGCTCCTATAATTCACCCCTCCACTTT
TRBV30	TRBJ2-5	-	-	CAWSVQETQYF	TGTGCCTGGAGTGTACAGGAGACCCAGTACTTC
TRBV6-8	TRBJ2-3	TRBD2	once	CASGGASGGTDTQYF	TGTGCCAGCGGAGGGGCTAGCGGGGGCACAGATACGCAGTATTTT
TRBV4-2	TRBJ2-7	TRBD2	few	CASSGTSASYEQYF	TGTGCCAGCAGCGGCACTAGCGCATCCTACGAGCAGTACTTC
TRBV2	TRBJ2-1	TRBD2	-	CASGAGAYNEQFF	TGTGCCAGCGGAGCGGGAGCCTACAATGAGCAGTTCTTC
TRBV29-1	TRBJ2-1	TRBD2	-	CSASGASYNEQFF	TGCAGCGCTAGCGGGGCCTCCTACAATGAGCAGTTCTTC
TRBV5-6	TRBJ2-1	TRBD2	-	CASSSILAGALSYNEQFF	TGTGCCAGCAGCTCAATCTTAGCGGGTGCGCTCTCCTACAATGAGCAGTTCTTC